Following are 31 T cell receptor beta chains from one sample sequenced in a study of immune evolution from preneoplasia to lung adenocarcinoma. The repertoire was sequenced with immunoSEQ multiplex PCR; TCRdb's copy has only in-frame clones and lacks some. The data show roughly 4,100 clones, 83% seen once. The specimen was FFPE minimally invasive lung adenocarcinoma tissue. Receptors originate from a person between 60 and 69 years old with lung adenocarcinoma.

The chain combines TRBV19 with TRBJ1-3, with D uncertain. CDR3 length: 14 amino acids. V lost 3 bases to trimming and J lost 4 bases, with 10 bases between them. The V gene's germline CDR1 is LNHDA and CDR2 SQIVND (reference sequence). In DNA, the CDR3 is TGTGCCAGTAGTATGTGGGATGGGGGAAACACCATATATTTT. Its protein product is CASSMWDGGNTIYF.

The chain links TRBV7-9 to TRBJ2-5; D gene unclear. CDR1 and CDR2 from the germline V gene are SEHNR and FQNEAQ (reference sequence). V gave up 5 bases and J gave up 10 bases, with 11 bases separating them. This CDR3 region has 11 residues. Here the CDR3 reads CASSVTEGQYF. CDR3 DNA: TGTGCCAGCAGCGTTACAGAAGGCCAGTACTTC.

The J gene is TRBJ2-5, the V gene TRBV2; D is undetermined. This CDR3 comprises 13 residues. Germline V gene lookup returns CDR1 SNHLY and CDR2 FYNNEI. Trimming left V 4 bases short and J 1 base short, with 7 bases between. This CDR3 reads CASSGSAQETQYF. The CDR3, as DNA: TGTGCCAGCAGTGGGTCAGCCCAAGAGACCCAGTACTTC.

This clone was found once. The chain recombines TRBV5-4 with TRBJ2-5, with TRBD2 as a possible D gene (7 bases). The CDR3 totals 17 residues. In germline, CDR1 is SGHNT, CDR2 YYREEE (reference sequence). Trimming took 5 bases from V and 4 from J, leaving 24 bases between them. The CDR3 reads CASRRGGRIAGAETQYF. In DNA form, the CDR3 reads TGTGCCAGCAGGAGGGGGGGGAGGATTGCGGGAGCAGAGACCCAGTACTTC.

V gene TRBV4-3 combines with J gene TRBJ2-7, with TRBD2 matching 15 bases. The CDR3 length is 17 residues. J gave up 7 bases and V 0 bases, and 7 bases lay outside the gene matches. CDR1 LGHNA and CDR2 YSLEER come from the germline V gene. Here the CDR3 DNA reads TGCGCCAGCAGCCAAGAAGTCAGGACTAGCGGGAGGGTGGAGCAGTACTTC. It codes for CASSQEVRTSGRVEQYF.

Written as DNA, the CDR3 is TGTGCCAGCAGTTTGCGACAGCCCCAACACTATGGCTACACCTTC. It specifies CASSLRQPQHYGYTF. The chain employs TRBV28 and TRBJ1-2; D might be TRBD1 (5 bases). V was clipped by 3 bases and J by 3 bases, with 14 bases between them. There are 15 residues in the CDR3. Germline lookup yields CDR1 MDHEN and CDR2 SYDVKM.

The V and J genes are TRBV7-2 and TRBJ2-5; TRBD1 aligns across 8 bases. The V gene end was trimmed by 5 bases and the J gene end by 5 bases; junction bases not matched to a gene: 7. The CDR3 totals 14 residues. Germline loops: CDR1 SGHTA, CDR2 FQGNSA. The CDR3, as DNA: TGTGCCAGCAGCCAAACAGGGGGTCACGAGACCCAGTACTTC. This gives the protein CASSQTGGHETQYF.

The rearrangement uses TRBV9 and TRBJ2-2; D is unclear. The CDR3 is made up of 14 amino acids. Trimming took 3 bases from V and 1 from J, leaving 7 bases between them. CDR1 and CDR2 (germline): SGDLS, YYNGEE. CDR3 in amino acids: CASSDPRNTGELFF. The CDR3, as DNA: TGTGCCAGCAGCGACCCACGGAACACCGGGGAGCTGTTTTTT.

This clone was seen once. The sample holds other DNA sequences that translate to the same CDR3. J is TRBJ2-1 and V is TRBV7-2; 10 bases match TRBD1. The CDR3 is made up of 16 amino acids. The germline V gene has CDR1 SGHTA and CDR2 FQGNSA. J lost 2 bases, V lost 0 bases, and 1 base had no gene match. The DNA for the CDR3 is TGTGCCAGCAGCTTAGCGACAGGGGGCACCTACAATGAGCAGTTCTTC. Encoded protein: CASSLATGGTYNEQFF.

The chain combines TRBV19 with TRBJ1-2; 10 bases agree with TRBD1. Germline V gene sequence: CDR1 LNHDA, CDR2 SQIVND (reference sequence). The trim removed 0 bases at V and 6 bases at J, leaving 7 bases unmatched. The CDR3 has 16 amino acids. In DNA form, the CDR3 reads TGTGCCAGTAGTATAGATCAGGGACAGGGGATGGATGGCTACACCTTC. Protein sequence: CASSIDQGQGMDGYTF.

This sequence joins TRBV2 and TRBJ2-7; TRBD1 agrees at 8 bases. This CDR3 region has 15 residues. Per the germline V gene, CDR1 is SNHLY and CDR2 is FYNNEI. V was clipped by 5 bases and J by 1 base; unmatched bases: 7. The CDR3 DNA follows: TGTGCCAGCAGTCGTCGGACAGGGCGGTCCTACGAGCAGTACTTC. It encodes CASSRRTGRSYEQYF.

CDR3: CASSYEAGVETDTQYF. CDR3 in DNA: TGCGCCAGCAGCTACGAAGCGGGAGTTGAGACAGATACGCAGTATTTT. The chain is built from TRBV5-1 and TRBJ2-3; 8 bases map to TRBD2. The germline V gene encodes CDR1 SGHRS and CDR2 YFSETQ. J was trimmed by 3 bases and V by 3 bases; bases with no gene match: 9. The CDR3 loop spans 16 amino acids.

The chain recombines TRBV9 with TRBJ2-1; tentative D call: TRBD2 (6 bases). CDR1 SGDLS and CDR2 YYNGEE come from the germline V gene. The CDR3 extends over 15 amino acids. Trimming removed 0 bases from V and 10 bases from J, with 17 bases in between. The CDR3 DNA sequence: TGTGCCAGCAGCGTAGAGCCTAGCGCCGCTACGGAGCAGTTCTTC. This sequence encodes CASSVEPSAATEQFF.

V is TRBV28 and J is TRBJ2-6; D unclear. The CDR3 contains 15 residues. The V gene's germline CDR1 is MDHEN and CDR2 SYDVKM. The V and J ends lost 3 bases and 1 base respectively, with 7 bases between them. This CDR3 is CASSFGPSGANVLTF. Here the CDR3 DNA reads TGTGCCAGCAGTTTCGGACCTTCTGGGGCCAACGTCCTGACTTTC.

The chain has TRBV27 and TRBJ2-3, with D possibly matching TRBD2 (5 bases). Germline assignment: CDR1 MNHEY and CDR2 SMNVEV (reference sequence). The CDR3 spans 17 residues. V was cut by 2 bases and J by 2 bases, with 17 bases left in between. CDR3 coding DNA: TGTGCCAGCAGTTTAGGAAGGGTCGGGGTGGACACAGATACGCAGTATTTT. Its translation is CASSLGRVGVDTDTQYF.

This clone was observed a handful of times. The chain has TRBV5-6 and TRBJ2-1, with D maybe TRBD2 (6 bases). The CDR3 covers 16 residues. Trimming shortened V by 0 bases and J by 3 bases, and 13 bases separated the two germline ends. Germline V gene data show CDR1 as SGHDT and CDR2 as YYEEEE. The CDR3 nucleotides read TGTGCCAGCAGCTTGGCTTTCGCGGGGCGCTACAATGAGCAGTTCTTC. It codes for CASSLAFAGRYNEQFF.

The chain links TRBV30 to TRBJ1-2, with no clear D. This CDR3 has 13 amino acids. The germline V gene has CDR1 GTSNPN and CDR2 SVGIG (reference sequence). V was clipped by 3 bases and J by 5 bases, with 13 bases between them. The CDR3, as DNA: TGTGCCTGGAGGGGGAGCATTAATTATGGCTACACCTTC. It translates to CAWRGSINYGYTF.

The V and J genes are TRBV7-8 and TRBJ1-5; 9 nucleotides line up with TRBD1. Losses at the gene ends were 3 bases for V and 7 bases for J; bases not matched to a gene: 4. The CDR3 is made up of 14 amino acids. Germline V gives CDR1 SGHVS, CDR2 FQNEAQ. CDR3 region: CASSLRQGGQPQHF. The CDR3 nucleotides read TGTGCCAGCAGCTTGAGACAGGGGGGGCAGCCCCAGCATTTT.

This chain connects TRBV11-3 to TRBJ2-1, with unresolved D. This CDR3 contains 14 residues. Trimming removed 0 bases from V and 7 bases from J, with 10 bases in between. Germline lookup yields CDR1 SGHNT and CDR2 YENEEA. The DNA for the CDR3 is TGTGCCAGCAGCTTAGATCCAGCGAGGAATGAGCAGTTCTTC. Translating gives CASSLDPARNEQFF.

V is TRBV5-1 and J is TRBJ2-3, with TRBD1 matching over 7 bases. Germline V CDR1 and CDR2: SGHRS, YFSETQ. V was pared by 3 bases and J by 6 bases, with 1 base of the junction left unmatched. The CDR3 sequence is 12 residues long. CDR3 sequence (DNA): TGCGCCAGCAGCTCGGGACAGGATACGCAGTATTTT. This gives the protein CASSSGQDTQYF.

As DNA, the CDR3 is TGTGCCAGACGAAGGGCGGCCATGAACACTGAAGCTTTCTTT. This sequence encodes CARRRAAMNTEAFF. V usage is TRBV6-5 and J usage is TRBJ1-1; no reliable D call. Germline CDR1 reads MNHEY; CDR2 reads SVGAGI. CDR3 length: 14 residues. Trimming took off 9 bases at V and 0 bases at J, with 14 bases between the two ends.

The chain links TRBV28 to TRBJ2-3; D gene uncertain. This CDR3 is built from 14 residues. V dropped 6 bases and J dropped 5 bases, with 15 bases sitting between them. Germline CDR1 and CDR2: MDHEN and SYDVKM. The CDR3 protein is CASSPPPPVDTQYF. The CDR3 bases are TGTGCCAGCAGCCCCCCCCCGCCAGTAGATACGCAGTATTTT.

The chain links TRBV6-5 to TRBJ2-5; D might be TRBD1 or TRBD2, each matching 5 bases. Germline CDR1 is MNHEY and CDR2 is SVGAGI. The CDR3 spans 13 residues. The ends were cut back, 6 bases at V and 5 bases at J, with 13 bases in the middle. CDR3 DNA sequence: TGTGCCAGCAGGGGACCTCCGGGGGAGACCCAGTACTTC. This translates into CASRGPPGETQYF.

This sequence joins TRBV9 and TRBJ2-3, with 9 bases lining up with TRBD2. Per the germline V gene, CDR1 is SGDLS and CDR2 is YYNGEE. Trimming took 0 bases from V and 2 from J; bases not matched to a gene: 10. The CDR3 sequence is 18 residues long. The CDR3 sequence: CASSVGGFSGGVTDTQYF. The CDR3 nucleotides are TGTGCCAGCAGCGTAGGGGGGTTTAGCGGGGGAGTCACAGATACGCAGTATTTT.

This chain uses TRBV7-2 with TRBJ1-5; a weak D match, TRBD1 (6 bases). Germline V gene lookup returns CDR1 SGHTA and CDR2 FQGNSA. CDR3 length: 15 residues. V lost 5 bases and J 2 bases, leaving 13 bases between the germline ends. CDR3: CASSPDRTGNQPQHF. The CDR3 DNA sequence: TGTGCCAGCAGCCCCGACAGGACAGGCAATCAGCCCCAGCATTTT.

This clone was counted a few times. This rearrangement joins TRBV29-1 to TRBJ2-2; 9 nucleotides align to TRBD1. Looked up from germline, CDR1 is SQVTM and CDR2 is ANQGSEA. The CDR3 spans 15 residues. Germline trimming cut 4 bases from V and 1 base from J; bases unmatched to any gene: 4. CDR3 nucleotides: TGCAGCGTTGGGACAGGGGTCGGGAACACCGGGGAGCTGTTTTTT. The encoded protein is CSVGTGVGNTGELFF.

The chain has TRBV5-4 and TRBJ2-1, with 8 bases lining up with TRBD2. The junction had 5 bases not matched to a gene; V was cut back by 0 bases and J by 6 bases. The germline CDR1 and CDR2 sequences are SGHNT and YYREEE (reference sequence). The CDR3 is 15 amino acids. This chain's CDR3 is CASSLAGGPPNEQFF. DNA of the CDR3: TGTGCCAGCAGCTTGGCGGGAGGGCCTCCCAATGAGCAGTTCTTC.

This chain joins TRBV6-1 and TRBJ2-1, with a weak D call TRBD2 (6 bases). The CDR3 has 16 amino acids. Germline V gene lookup returns CDR1 MNHNS and CDR2 SASEGT. The ends were cut back, 0 bases at V and 1 base at J, with 10 bases in the middle. The CDR3: CASSEAMEGSYNEQFF. The CDR3 nucleotides are TGTGCCAGCAGTGAAGCCATGGAGGGATCCTACAATGAGCAGTTCTTC.

J is TRBJ2-3 and V is TRBV25-1, with 7 nucleotides matching TRBD2. The germline V gene has CDR1 MGHDK and CDR2 SYGVNS. With V trimmed by 1 base and J by 5 bases, 6 bases remained unmatched. The CDR3 sequence is 15 residues long. CDR3 sequence reads: CASSELAGVQDTQYF. Written as DNA, the CDR3 is TGTGCCAGCAGTGAATTGGCGGGAGTGCAAGATACGCAGTATTTT.

This chain connects TRBV7-2 to TRBJ1-4; D perhaps matches TRBD1 (5 bases). The CDR3 sequence is 15 residues long. Germline loops: CDR1 SGHTA, CDR2 FQGNSA. V shed 5 bases and J shed 0 bases, with 10 bases lying between them. The DNA for the CDR3 is TGTGCCAGCAGCCCAGGGCCCTCAACTAATGAAAAACTGTTTTTT. It specifies CASSPGPSTNEKLFF.

In its sample, this clone was seen once. V and J are TRBV30 and TRBJ1-1; tentatively, D is TRBD1 (6 bases). The CDR3 consists of 11 residues. Germline V lookup: CDR1 GTSNPN, CDR2 SVGIG (reference sequence). The V end was cut by 5 bases, the J end by 6 bases, with 10 bases between. The CDR3 bases are TGTGCCTGGTCGACAGGTTCTGAAGCTTTCTTT. It specifies CAWSTGSEAFF.